Shown below are 13 T cell receptor beta chains from a single sample sequenced in a study of blood T cell repertoires in COVID-19. Here immunoSEQ multiplex PCR was the method, and the copy in TCRdb shows in-frame clones only, minus some. The top ten hold 6.5% to 9% of the sample, which has 200,000 to 300,000 clones, roughly four fifths seen once. What was sequenced was peripheral blood. The source is a woman older than 75 with COVID-19, enrolled during active disease.

The chain joins TRBV11-2 to TRBJ2-3; tentative D call: TRBD1 (6 bases). Per the germline V gene, CDR1 is SGHAT and CDR2 is FQNNGV. The CDR3 loop spans 15 amino acids. V was pared by 5 bases and J by 0 bases, with 12 bases between. CDR3 sequence: CASSLRTASTDTQYF. For the CDR3, the DNA is TGTGCCAGCAGCCTGCGGACAGCTAGCACAGATACGCAGTATTTT. Full variable domain (outside the CDR3, taken from reference TRBV11-2 and TRBJ2-3): EAGVAQSPRYKIIEKRQSVAFWCNPISGHATLYWYQQILGQGPKLLIQFQNNGVVDDSQLPKDRFSAERLKGVDSTLKIQPAKLEDSAVYLCASSLRTASTDTQYFGPGTRLTVL.

The chain recombines TRBV5-1 with TRBJ1-1; 7 positions agree with TRBD1. This CDR3 comprises 14 residues. Trimming cost V 4 bases and J 0 bases; bases outside gene matches: 3. Looked up from germline, CDR1 is SGHRS and CDR2 is YFSETQ. DNA for the CDR3: TGCGCCAGCAGCGGGACAGTTATGAACACTGAAGCTTTCTTT. It encodes CASSGTVMNTEAFF. Filled out from reference TRBV5-1 and TRBJ1-1, the complete variable domain reads KAGVTQTPRYLIKTRGQQVTLSCSPISGHRSVSWYQQTPGQGLQFLFEYFSETQRNKGNFPGRFSGRQFSNSRSEMNVSTLELGDSALYLCASSGTVMNTEAFFGQGTRLTVV.

This clone showed up just a few times. The chain couples TRBV19 to TRBJ1-2; D not resolved. The germline V and J ends were trimmed by 6 bases and 4 bases, with 9 bases remaining between them. Germline V gives CDR1 LNHDA, CDR2 SQIVND (reference sequence). This CDR3 has 12 amino acids. In DNA form, the CDR3 reads TGTGCCAGTAGGGGAGAACTCTATGGCTACACCTTC. It translates to CASRGELYGYTF.

This chain joins TRBV19 and TRBJ2-7; TRBD1 matches at 10 bases. Germline CDR1 reads LNHDA; CDR2 reads SQIVND (reference sequence). V gave up 6 bases and J gave up 0 bases; unmatched junction bases: 5. CDR3 length: 15 residues. The CDR3 DNA follows: TGTGCCAGTAGGTACGGGACAGGGGCCTCCTACGAGCAGTACTTC. Amino acids: CASRYGTGASYEQYF.

This clone occurred a few times. V is TRBV30 and J is TRBJ1-5; no reliable D call. The ends were cut back, 1 base at V and 3 bases at J, with 16 bases in the middle. CDR3 length: 16 amino acids. Germline loops: CDR1 GTSNPN, CDR2 SVGIG (reference sequence). Written as DNA, the CDR3 is TGTGCCTGGAGTGGCACGGGGATGGTGTACAATCAGCCCCAGCATTTT. Translation gives CAWSGTGMVYNQPQHF.

The V and J genes are TRBV10-3 and TRBJ2-7; D not certain. V lost 3 bases, J lost 1 base, and 4 bases lay in between. CDR3 length: 12 residues. Per germline, CDR1 ENHRY and CDR2 SYGVKD. For the CDR3, the DNA is TGTGCCATCAGTGAATATTCCTACGAGCAGTACTTC. Protein: CAISEYSYEQYF.

This chain joins TRBV6-6 and TRBJ1-6, with 8 bases identical to TRBD1. The CDR3 runs 14 residues. V shed 6 bases and J 10 bases; nucleotides not matched to a gene: 8. CDR1 is MNHNY, CDR2 SVGAGI, per germline (reference sequence). The CDR3: CASRATGGQSPLHF. The CDR3 nucleotides are TGTGCCAGCAGAGCTACAGGGGGGCAATCACCCCTCCACTTT.

This clone was found a few times. The chain combines TRBV7-2 with TRBJ1-2, with D uncertain. CDR1 is SGHTA and CDR2 is FQGNSA in the germline V gene. This CDR3 is 11 amino acids long. The V gene lost 3 bases and the J gene lost 7 bases, with 6 bases spanning the gap. The CDR3 loop reads CASSFRGGYTF. Here the CDR3 DNA reads TGTGCCAGCAGCTTCCGAGGTGGCTACACCTTC.

This clone has just a few counts. The chain is built from TRBV19 and TRBJ1-3, with D hard to call. This CDR3 comprises 16 residues. The germline V gene encodes CDR1 LNHDA and CDR2 SQIVND (reference sequence). V dropped 3 bases and J dropped 0 bases, with 12 bases sitting between them. CDR3 coding DNA: TGTGCCAGTAGTATTATCCAACGGAGCTCTGGAAACACCATATATTTT. It specifies CASSIIQRSSGNTIYF.

The rearrangement joins TRBV7-9 to TRBJ1-1; D is perhaps TRBD1 (6 bases). The CDR3 spans 15 residues. Between the trimmed V and J ends, which lost 5 bases and 1 base, there was a span of 14 bases. Germline CDR1 reads SEHNR; CDR2 reads FQNEAQ (reference sequence). The CDR3 nucleotides read TGTGCCAGCAGCCCTGGACAGATTACGAACACTGAAGCTTTCTTT. It is translated as CASSPGQITNTEAFF.

The chain joins TRBV5-1 to TRBJ1-2; D gene unclear. The germline V gene encodes CDR1 SGHRS and CDR2 YFSETQ. The CDR3 runs to 15 residues. V dropped 0 bases and J dropped 8 bases, with 17 bases sitting between them. The CDR3: CASSLDQVALEGYTF. The CDR3 DNA is TGCGCCAGCAGCTTGGACCAGGTGGCGTTGGAAGGCTACACCTTC.

In DNA form, the CDR3 reads TGTGCCAGCAGCTTGTTTCAGGTCGGAACTGAAGCTTTCTTT. Encoded protein: CASSLFQVGTEAFF. The V and J genes are TRBV5-4 and TRBJ1-1; D gene unclear. The CDR3 covers 14 residues. Trimming took 1 base from V and 5 from J, leaving 12 bases between them. CDR1 and CDR2 from the germline V gene are SGHNT and YYREEE (reference sequence).

V is TRBV10-1 and J is TRBJ2-7, with D unclear. V was shortened by 9 bases and J by 3 bases, with 6 bases between the two germline ends. Per germline, CDR1 WNHNN and CDR2 SYGVQD (reference sequence). This CDR3 contains 10 residues. This chain's CDR3 is CARSLYEQYF. DNA of the CDR3: TGCGCCAGGAGCCTCTACGAGCAGTACTTC.